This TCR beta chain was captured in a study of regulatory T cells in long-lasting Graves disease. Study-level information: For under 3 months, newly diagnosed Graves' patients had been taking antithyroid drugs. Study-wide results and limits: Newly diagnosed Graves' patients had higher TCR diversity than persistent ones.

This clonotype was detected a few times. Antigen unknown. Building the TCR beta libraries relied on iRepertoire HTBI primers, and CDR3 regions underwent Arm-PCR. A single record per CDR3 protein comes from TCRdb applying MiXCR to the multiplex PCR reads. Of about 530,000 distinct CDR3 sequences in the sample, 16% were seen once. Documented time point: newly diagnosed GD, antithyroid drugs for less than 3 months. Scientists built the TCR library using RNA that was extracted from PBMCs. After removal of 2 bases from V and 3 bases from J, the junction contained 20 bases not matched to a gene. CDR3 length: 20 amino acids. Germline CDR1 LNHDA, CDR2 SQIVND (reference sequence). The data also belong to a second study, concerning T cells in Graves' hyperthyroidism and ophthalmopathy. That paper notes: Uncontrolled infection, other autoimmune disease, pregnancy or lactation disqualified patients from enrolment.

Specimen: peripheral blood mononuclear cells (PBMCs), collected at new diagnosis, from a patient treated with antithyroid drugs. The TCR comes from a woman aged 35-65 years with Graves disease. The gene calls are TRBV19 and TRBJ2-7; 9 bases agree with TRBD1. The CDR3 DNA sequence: TGTGCCAGTAGTATATCAAACCTCCCCCCCGGGACAGGGATTCTCTACGAGCAGTACTTC. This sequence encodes CASSISNLPPGTGILYEQYF.